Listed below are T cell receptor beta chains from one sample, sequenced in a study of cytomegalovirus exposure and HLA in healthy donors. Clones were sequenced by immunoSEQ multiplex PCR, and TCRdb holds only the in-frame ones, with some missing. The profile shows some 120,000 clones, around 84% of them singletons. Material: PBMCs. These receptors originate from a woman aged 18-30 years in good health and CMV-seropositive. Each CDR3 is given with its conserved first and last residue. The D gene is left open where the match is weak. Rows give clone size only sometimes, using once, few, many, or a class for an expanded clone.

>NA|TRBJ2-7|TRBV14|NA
CASSQDWRRYEQYF
TGTGCCAGCAGCCAAGATTGGAGGAGGTACGAGCAGTACTTC
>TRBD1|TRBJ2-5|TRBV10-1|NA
CASSHLLGGGTQYF
TGCGCCAGCAGCCACCTCCTAGGGGGCGGGACCCAGTACTTC
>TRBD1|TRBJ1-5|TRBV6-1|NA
CASSGQGANGNQPQHF
TGTGCCAGCAGTGGACAGGGGGCTAACGGCAATCAGCCCCAGCATTTT
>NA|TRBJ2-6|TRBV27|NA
CASSGSGGANVLTF
TGTGCCAGCAGCGGGTCGGGAGGGGCCAACGTCCTGACTTTC
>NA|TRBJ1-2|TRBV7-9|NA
CSSSPSTSWGYTF
TGTTCCAGCAGCCCATCGACAAGCTGGGGCTACACCTTC
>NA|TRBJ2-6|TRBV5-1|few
CASSPSPGANVLTF
TGCGCCAGCAGCCCCTCTCCTGGGGCCAACGTCCTGACTTTC
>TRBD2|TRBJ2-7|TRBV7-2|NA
CASSFGRTSYEQYF
TGTGCCAGCAGCTTTGGGAGGACTAGCTACGAGCAGTACTTC
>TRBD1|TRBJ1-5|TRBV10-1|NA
CASSFRDSSNQPQHF
TGCGCCAGCAGTTTCCGGGACAGTAGCAATCAGCCCCAGCATTTT
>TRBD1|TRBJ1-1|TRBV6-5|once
CASSYDREVPEAFF
TGTGCCAGCAGTTACGACAGGGAGGTTCCTGAAGCTTTCTTT
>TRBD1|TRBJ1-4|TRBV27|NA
CASSTGQGGGLFF
TGTGCCAGCAGTACGGGACAGGGAGGGGGGCTGTTTTTT
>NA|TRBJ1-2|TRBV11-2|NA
CASSPPGVTNYGYTF
TGTGCCAGCAGTCCCCCCGGAGTGACTAACTATGGCTACACCTTC
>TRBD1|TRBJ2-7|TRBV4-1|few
CASSQVAGTGTYEQYF
TGCGCCAGCAGCCAAGTTGCGGGGACAGGGACCTACGAGCAGTACTTC
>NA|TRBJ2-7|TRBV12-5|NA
CASGPTDTGDIYEQYF
TGTGCTAGTGGTCCAACTGACACGGGGGATATCTACGAGCAGTACTTC
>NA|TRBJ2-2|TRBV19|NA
CASSIGLYTGELFF
TGTGCCAGTAGTATCGGACTCTACACCGGGGAGCTGTTTTTT
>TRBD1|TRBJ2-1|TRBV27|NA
CASSSWDSNEQFF
TGTGCCAGCAGTTCCTGGGACAGCAATGAGCAGTTCTTC
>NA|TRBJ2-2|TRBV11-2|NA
CASRRTGSTGELFF
TGTGCCAGCAGACGAACAGGGTCCACCGGGGAGCTGTTTTTT
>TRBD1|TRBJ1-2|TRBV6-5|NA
CASSPGTAPNYGYTF
TGTGCCAGCAGCCCCGGGACAGCCCCTAACTATGGCTACACCTTC
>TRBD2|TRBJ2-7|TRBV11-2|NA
CASSSSGGAYEQYF
TGTGCCAGCAGCTCTAGCGGGGGGGCCTACGAGCAGTACTTC
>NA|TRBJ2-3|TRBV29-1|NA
CSVGLGDAPGADTQYF
TGCAGCGTCGGATTAGGGGATGCCCCAGGGGCAGATACGCAGTATTTT
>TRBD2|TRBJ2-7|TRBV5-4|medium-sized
CASSWGGSYEQYF
TGTGCCAGCAGTTGGGGGGGTTCCTACGAGCAGTACTTC
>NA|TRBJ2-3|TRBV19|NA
CASSHISSTDTQYF
TGTGCCAGTAGTCACATCTCTAGCACAGATACGCAGTATTTT
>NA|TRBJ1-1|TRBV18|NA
CASSQGKEAFF
TGTGCCAGCTCCCAGGGGAAAGAAGCTTTCTTT
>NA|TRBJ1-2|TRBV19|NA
CASSIEWPAGGGYTF
TGTGCCAGTAGTATAGAATGGCCCGCGGGTGGTGGCTACACCTTC
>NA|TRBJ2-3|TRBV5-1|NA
CASSFRGLISTDTQYF
TGCGCCAGCAGCTTTCGCGGACTAATAAGCACAGATACGCAGTATTTT
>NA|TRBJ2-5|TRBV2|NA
CASIRDQETQYF
TGTGCCAGCATACGCGATCAAGAGACCCAGTACTTC
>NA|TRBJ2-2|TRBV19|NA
CASRSGGVSTGELFF
TGTGCCAGTAGGTCGGGCGGGGTTAGCACCGGGGAGCTGTTTTTT
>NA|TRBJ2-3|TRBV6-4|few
CASSDSPGGGTDTQYF
TGTGCCAGCAGTGACTCGCCGGGGGGCGGCACAGATACGCAGTATTTT
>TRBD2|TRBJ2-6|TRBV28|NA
CASSQRGGGANVLTF
TGTGCCAGCAGTCAGCGGGGGGGTGGGGCCAACGTCCTGACTTTC
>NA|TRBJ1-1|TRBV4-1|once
CASSHLGGTEAFF
TGCGCCAGCAGCCACCTAGGGGGCACTGAAGCTTTCTTT
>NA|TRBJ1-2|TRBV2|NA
CASSASRDKSYTF
TGTGCCAGCAGTGCCAGCAGGGACAAGAGCTACACCTTC
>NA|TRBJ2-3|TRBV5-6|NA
CASSLGQRVDTDTQYF
TGTGCCAGCAGCTTGGGACAGAGAGTAGACACAGATACGCAGTATTTT
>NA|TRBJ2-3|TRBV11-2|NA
CASSSSLPDTQYF
TGTGCCAGCAGCTCCTCCCTACCAGATACGCAGTATTTT
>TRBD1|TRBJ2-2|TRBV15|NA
CATSLGQGAGELFF
TGTGCCACCAGCTTAGGACAGGGGGCCGGGGAGCTGTTTTTT
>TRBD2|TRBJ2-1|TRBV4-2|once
CASSQDRSGTSGWNEQFF
TGTGCCAGCAGCCAGGACCGATCCGGGACTAGCGGGTGGAATGAGCAGTTCTTC
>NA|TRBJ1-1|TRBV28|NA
CASTKGFGEPEAFF
TGTGCCAGCACCAAAGGATTTGGGGAGCCTGAAGCTTTCTTT
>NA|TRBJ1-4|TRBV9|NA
CASSVRTGKLFF
TGTGCCAGCAGCGTGCGTACCGGGAAACTGTTTTTT
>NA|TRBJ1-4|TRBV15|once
CATSRARGWEKLFF
TGTGCCACCAGCAGAGCCAGGGGCTGGGAAAAACTGTTTTTT
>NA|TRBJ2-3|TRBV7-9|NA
CASSLLPSTDTQYF
TGTGCCAGCAGCTTACTTCCTAGCACAGATACGCAGTATTTT
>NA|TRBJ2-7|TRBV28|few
CASSSSSSYEQYF
TGTGCCAGCAGTTCTTCCAGCTCCTACGAGCAGTACTTC
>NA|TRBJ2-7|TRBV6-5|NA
CASSETGSADEQYF
TGTGCCAGCAGTGAAACAGGGTCCGCGGACGAGCAGTACTTC
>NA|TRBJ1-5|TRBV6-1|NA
CASDKWTMEPQHF
TGTGCCAGCGATAAGTGGACAATGGAGCCCCAGCATTTT
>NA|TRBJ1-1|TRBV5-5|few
CASSWGENTEAFF
TGTGCCAGCAGCTGGGGGGAGAACACTGAAGCTTTCTTT
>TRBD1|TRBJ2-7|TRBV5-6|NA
CASSLEGAAYEQYF
TGTGCCAGCAGCTTAGAGGGGGCGGCCTACGAGCAGTACTTC
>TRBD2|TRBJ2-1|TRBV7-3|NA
CASSLAGDHNEQFF
TGTGCCAGCAGCTTAGCGGGGGACCACAATGAGCAGTTCTTC
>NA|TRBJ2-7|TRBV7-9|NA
CASSLEARGKMYEQYF
TGTGCCAGCAGCTTAGAGGCTCGAGGGAAGATGTACGAGCAGTACTTC
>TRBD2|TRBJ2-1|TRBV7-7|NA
CASSPGLAGGPEQFF
TGTGCCAGCAGCCCCGGATTAGCGGGGGGGCCTGAGCAGTTCTTC
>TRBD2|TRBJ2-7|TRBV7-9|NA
CSSTAGLAGKYF
TGTTCCAGCACCGCGGGACTAGCGGGGAAGTACTTC
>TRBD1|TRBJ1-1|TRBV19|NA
CASINDRGTEAFF
TGTGCCAGTATCAACGACAGGGGCACTGAAGCTTTCTTT
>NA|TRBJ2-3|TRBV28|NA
CASSLSKKDTSTDTQYF
TGTGCCAGCAGTTTATCCAAAAAGGACACTAGCACAGATACGCAGTATTTT
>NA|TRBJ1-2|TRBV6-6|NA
CASGRTREKDYGYTF
TGTGCCAGCGGTCGAACCCGGGAGAAGGACTATGGCTACACCTTC
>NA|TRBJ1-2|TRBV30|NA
CAWRDSYGYTF
TGTGCCTGGAGAGACTCCTATGGCTACACCTTC
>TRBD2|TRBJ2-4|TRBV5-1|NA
CASKIGTSDIQYF
TGCGCCAGCAAGATCGGGACTAGCGACATTCAGTACTTC
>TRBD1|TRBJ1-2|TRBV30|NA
CAWRTPGTGLYGYTF
TGTGCCTGGAGAACTCCCGGGACAGGACTTTATGGCTACACCTTC
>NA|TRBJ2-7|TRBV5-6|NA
CASSLWGRDSGYEQYF
TGTGCCAGCAGCTTGTGGGGGCGGGACAGCGGCTACGAGCAGTACTTC
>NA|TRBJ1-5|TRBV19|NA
CASRIGGGSNQPQHF
TGTGCCAGTAGGATAGGTGGAGGAAGCAATCAGCCCCAGCATTTT
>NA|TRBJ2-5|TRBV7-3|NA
CASSDGGSGQETQYF
TGTGCCAGCAGCGACGGGGGAAGCGGACAAGAGACCCAGTACTTC
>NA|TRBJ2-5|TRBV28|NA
CASSPDRRRETQYF
TGTGCCAGCAGTCCCGACAGGAGAAGAGAGACCCAGTACTTC